This TCR beta chain was captured by sequencing in a study of blood T cell repertoires in COVID-19. As for the study in general: Sites in the United States, Italy and Spain provided acute and convalescent COVID-19 samples. PBMCs, B-cell-depleted T cells, or T cells were the source of the cDNA or gDNA that made up the material.

V shed 2 bases, J shed 0 bases, and the junction held 3 bases outside the gene matches. The CDR3 extends over 16 amino acids. Looked up from germline, CDR1 is LGHNA and CDR2 is YSLEER. Original methodology: How many nucleated cells were present was estimated from reference gene primer amplification. The data were produced by immunoSEQ multiplex PCR, yet TCRdb's version contains in-frame clones alone and is incomplete. V, J and clone size are those of that table, while D and trimming were read from the DNA. The sample shows fewer than 200,000 clones, about 88% of them seen only once. The source material was peripheral blood. The sequence was obtained from a man in his forties with active or convalescent COVID-19. This chain connects TRBV4-3 to TRBJ1-3; 8 bases match TRBD1. The CDR3 region is CASSQTGGNSGNTIYF. As DNA, the CDR3 is TGCGCCAGCAGCCAAACAGGGGGGAACTCTGGAAACACCATATATTTT.